This paragraph covers one TCR beta chain sequence. Sequenced by immunoSEQ multiplex PCR; TCRdb stores in-frame clones only, minus some. The table lists about 50,000 clones, more than 80% of them singletons. The CDR3 covers 11 residues. Germline V gene sequence: CDR1 SQVTM, CDR2 ANQGSEA. Trimming left V 4 bases short and J 5 bases short, with 5 bases between. The source is a man aged 35 to 55 with rheumatoid arthritis. Sequencing input: PBMCs. The chain has TRBV29-1 and TRBJ2-2; D unclear. The CDR3 region has the DNA TGCAGCGTTGGCAGAACCGGGGAGCTGTTTTTT. Its translation is CSVGRTGELFF.